One sample yielded the 13 T cell receptor beta chains listed below, sequenced in a study of beta chain features in type 1 diabetes. Every isolated RNA sample was fully reverse transcribed, so sequencing captured expressed TCRB transcripts. Profiled with immunoSEQ multiplex PCR; TCRdb holds only in-frame clones, not every one. Of under 300,000 clones detected, more than 11% appear once; the ten largest clones hold approximately 0.018%. General observations from the study: Type 1 diabetes patients had TCRB CDR3s that were shorter (moderately but significantly so) in all four CD4+ subsets.

These receptors have no identified antigens. The sample comprised naive CD4+ T cells from blood. The receptors were sampled from a man aged 30-40 years with type 1 diabetes.

This sequence joins TRBV21-1 and TRBJ2-1; the DNA was not compared with TRBD2, the D call given in the table. TRBV21-1 is deemed a pseudogene. The CDR3 loop spans 14 amino acids. CDR3 coding DNA: TGTGCCAGCAGCAGGGAGGGGTGGCGGGATGAGCAGTTCTTC. It yields the protein CASSREGWRDEQFF.

This chain links TRBV29-1 with TRBJ2-1; maybe TRBD2 (6 bases). The germline V and J ends were trimmed by 2 bases and 7 bases, with 15 bases remaining between them. Germline V gene data show CDR1 as SQVTM and CDR2 as ANQGSEA. The CDR3 is 14 residues long. CDR3 sequence (DNA): TGCAGCGTTGAAAGGAGGGTCCCAGGGAATGAGCAGTTCTTC. Amino acids: CSVERRVPGNEQFF.

The chain couples TRBV27 to TRBJ2-1; D is unclear. V shed 5 bases and J shed 0 bases, with 11 bases lying between them. Germline values: CDR1 MNHEY, CDR2 SMNVEV (reference sequence). CDR3 length: 15 amino acids. The CDR3 nucleotides read TGTGCCAGCAGTCCCTCAACGAGCTCCTACAATGAGCAGTTCTTC. Translating it yields CASSPSTSSYNEQFF.

The chain combines TRBV5-1 with TRBJ1-4; 9 positions agree with TRBD1. V shed 4 bases and J 7 bases; nucleotides not matched to a gene: 8. Germline lookup yields CDR1 SGHRS and CDR2 YFSETQ. The CDR3 covers 15 residues. The CDR3 coding sequence is TGCGCCAGCAGCGACTCACCGGGACAGGGTGAAAAACTGTTTTTT. It translates to CASSDSPGQGEKLFF.

J is TRBJ1-4 and V is TRBV9; 7 bases are a match to TRBD1. With V trimmed by 2 bases and J by 5 bases, 6 bases remained unmatched. CDR1 is SGDLS, CDR2 YYNGEE, per germline. The CDR3 contains 15 residues. The CDR3 DNA reads as TGTGCCAGCAGCGTCGGTGGACAGGCCAATGAAAAACTGTTTTTT. Protein: CASSVGGQANEKLFF.

This clone was counted only a few times. The chain employs TRBV14 and TRBJ2-5; perhaps TRBD2 as D (6 bases). CDR3 size: 13 residues. Per germline, CDR1 SGHDN and CDR2 FVKESK. Between the trimmed V and J ends, which lost 0 bases and 7 bases, there was a span of 9 bases. The CDR3: CASSQDRRGTQYF. In DNA form, the CDR3 reads TGTGCCAGCAGCCAAGATAGGAGGGGGACCCAGTACTTC.

This clone was observed a few times. The V call is TRBV10-3, the J call TRBJ1-1; D gene ambiguous. The V and J ends lost 3 bases and 0 bases respectively, with 5 bases between them. Germline lookup yields CDR1 ENHRY and CDR2 SYGVKD. The CDR3 contains 13 residues. In DNA form, the CDR3 reads TGTGCCATCAGTGATAGCTTGAACACTGAAGCTTTCTTT. Its protein product is CAISDSLNTEAFF.

This clone was recorded a few times. The rearrangement joins TRBV6-1 to TRBJ2-1; 7 positions match TRBD1. The CDR3 contains 13 residues. CDR1 MNHNS and CDR2 SASEGT come from the germline V gene. The V gene end was trimmed by 3 bases and the J gene end by 12 bases; junction bases not matched to a gene: 8. The chain's CDR3 is CASSETGPTGQFF. DNA of the CDR3: TGTGCCAGCAGTGAGACAGGGCCGACAGGGCAGTTCTTC.

This clone has more than one count but fewer than ten. The chain combines TRBV7-8 with TRBJ1-1, with a tentative D call TRBD1 (5 bases). CDR1 is SGHVS, CDR2 FQNEAQ, per germline. V shed 3 bases and J shed 4 bases, with 12 bases lying between them. This CDR3 region has 14 residues. The DNA for the CDR3 is TGTGCCAGCAGCTTGGTCACCGGGGGCACTGAAGCTTTCTTT. It is translated as CASSLVTGGTEAFF. Using reference TRBV7-8 and TRBJ1-1 for the parts outside the CDR3, the full variable domain is GAGVSQSPRYKVAKRGQDVALRCDPISGHVSLFWYQQALGQGPEFLTYFQNEAQLDKSGLPSDRFFAERPEGSVSTLKIQRTQQEDSAVYLCASSLVTGGTEAFFGQGTRLTVV.

The CDR3 DNA is TGTGCCAGCTCATCGATACAGGGGGACACCGGGGAGCTGTTTTTT. It translates to CASSSIQGDTGELFF. This rearrangement joins TRBV18 to TRBJ2-2; 8 bases map to TRBD1. Trimming removed 5 bases from V and 3 bases from J; junction bases left unmatched: 5. The CDR3 sequence is 15 residues long. Per germline, CDR1 KGHSH and CDR2 LQKENI.

CDR3 sequence: CASSPGQQETQYF. DNA of the CDR3: TGTGCCAGCAGCCCGGGACAGCAAGAGACCCAGTACTTC. The chain is built from TRBV11-3 and TRBJ2-5; 7 bases agree with TRBD1. The CDR3 extends over 13 amino acids. CDR1 and CDR2 (germline): SGHNT, YENEEA. The V segment lost 5 bases and the J segment 2 bases; nucleotides outside the gene matches: 2.

This clone appeared a few times. The V and J genes are TRBV7-9 and TRBJ2-3; D remains unclear. V dropped 4 bases and J dropped 4 bases, with 12 bases sitting between them. CDR1 is SEHNR and CDR2 is FQNEAQ in the germline V gene (reference sequence). The CDR3 consists of 14 residues. The DNA for the CDR3 is TGTGCCAGCAGCTGGTCGGTTCACTCAGATACGCAGTATTTT. It yields the protein CASSWSVHSDTQYF.

This clone was found a few times. The V call is TRBV5-4, the J call TRBJ2-5, with D possibly matching TRBD1 (6 bases). The ends were cut back, 0 bases at V and 5 bases at J, with 11 bases in the middle. This CDR3 comprises 14 residues. The germline CDR1 and CDR2 sequences are SGHNT and YYREEE (reference sequence). The CDR3 DNA reads as TGTGCCAGCAGCTTGGCCAGGGGAAGCGAGACCCAGTACTTC. Translating gives CASSLARGSETQYF.